This passage covers 16 T cell receptor beta chains from one sample sequenced in a study of beta chain features in type 1 diabetes. TCRB transcripts that were expressed got sequenced, as all of the isolated RNA had been reverse transcribed. Measured with immunoSEQ multiplex PCR; TCRdb has only the in-frame clones, and not every one. The sample lists around 350,000 clones, 10% to 15% occurring once. The sequencing sample was made of naive CD4+ T cells from blood. The receptors come from a man aged 18 to 30 in good health.

This chain links TRBV29-1 with TRBJ1-5; the match to TRBD1 covers 8 bases. CDR1 and CDR2 (germline): SQVTM, ANQGSEA. The CDR3 length is 13 residues. J was trimmed by 6 bases and V by 5 bases; bases with no gene match: 6. The CDR3 loop reads CSVLDREGQPQHF. The CDR3 nucleotides read TGCAGCGTTTTGGACAGGGAAGGTCAGCCCCAGCATTTT.

This clone came up a few times. The chain carries TRBV14 and TRBJ1-2; D uncertain. Germline V gene data show CDR1 as SGHDN and CDR2 as FVKESK. V lost 0 bases to trimming and J lost 5 bases, with 4 bases between them. The CDR3 consists of 12 residues. The CDR3 bases are TGTGCCAGCAGCCAAGACTATTATGGCTACACCTTC. It encodes CASSQDYYGYTF.

This clone appeared a few times. The chain links TRBV7-3 to TRBJ2-2, with 7 bases lining up with TRBD2. This CDR3 has 15 amino acids. The germline CDR1 and CDR2 sequences are SGHTA and FQGTGA. The junction had 7 bases not matched to a gene; V was cut back by 5 bases and J by 4 bases. The CDR3 sequence: CASSRSASGTGELFF. As DNA, the CDR3 is TGTGCCAGCAGCCGAAGCGCTAGCGGCACCGGGGAGCTGTTTTTT.

The J gene is TRBJ1-5, the V gene TRBV30; D is unresolved. Germline assignment: CDR1 GTSNPN and CDR2 SVGIG (reference sequence). V lost 1 base, J lost 0 bases, and 13 bases lay in between. The CDR3 is 16 amino acids. The CDR3 here is CAWSDAVGLSNQPQHF. CDR3 DNA sequence: TGTGCCTGGAGTGATGCTGTGGGCCTTAGCAATCAGCCCCAGCATTTT.

As to this clone: A read error may account for a junction end that differs from germline. This chain links TRBV30 with TRBJ1-6; D is ambiguous. CDR3 length: 14 residues. Looked up from germline, CDR1 is GTSNPN and CDR2 is SVGIG (reference sequence). This CDR3 reads CAWSVPRVNSPLHF. The CDR3 DNA is TGTGCCTGGAGTGTTCCCCGGGTTAATTCGCCCCTCCACTTT.

This clone was observed a few times. The chain employs TRBV18 and TRBJ2-3; the D gene is possibly TRBD1 (5 bases). The V gene's germline CDR1 is KGHSH and CDR2 LQKENI. V lost 1 base and J lost 2, with 10 bases in between. The CDR3 runs 15 residues. Here the CDR3 DNA reads TGTGCCAGCTCACCACGGGGCAGGACCACAGATACGCAGTATTTT. This sequence encodes CASSPRGRTTDTQYF.

The chain combines TRBV5-1 with TRBJ2-3; TRBD1 agrees at 7 bases. The CDR3 has 14 residues. With V trimmed by 4 bases and J by 2 bases, 4 bases remained unmatched. Germline V lookup: CDR1 SGHRS, CDR2 YFSETQ. DNA of the CDR3: TGCGCCAGCAGCATGGACAGGCTCACAGATACGCAGTATTTT. This gives the protein CASSMDRLTDTQYF.

This clone was counted between two and nine times. The chain couples TRBV4-1 to TRBJ2-5; 9 bases match TRBD2. Losses at the gene ends were 2 bases for V and 9 bases for J; bases not matched to a gene: 13. CDR1 is MGHRA, CDR2 YSYEKL, per germline. This CDR3 is 16 amino acids long. Here the CDR3 reads CASSQIGLALPGSQYF. The CDR3 region has the DNA TGCGCCAGCAGCCAAATTGGACTAGCGCTGCCAGGGTCCCAGTACTTC.

This clone was counted a few times. The chain combines TRBV5-1 with TRBJ2-4, with D tentatively TRBD2 (5 bases). CDR1 is SGHRS, CDR2 YFSETQ, per germline. V gave up 0 bases and J gave up 8 bases, with 12 bases separating them. This CDR3 region has 14 residues. As DNA, the CDR3 is TGCGCCAGCAGCTTGGGTCGGGGTATGGACATTCAGTACTTC. Its protein product is CASSLGRGMDIQYF.

The chain employs TRBV5-4 and TRBJ1-2; the match to TRBD1 covers 7 bases. Per germline, CDR1 SGHNT and CDR2 YYREEE (reference sequence). This CDR3 has 14 residues. Trimming removed 4 bases from V and 5 bases from J; junction bases left unmatched: 8. The CDR3 here is CASSPTGTGYGYTF. As DNA, the CDR3 is TGTGCCAGCAGCCCGACAGGGACGGGGTATGGCTACACCTTC.

The chain links TRBV10-3 to TRBJ1-1, with TRBD1 matching over 7 bases. CDR1 and CDR2 (germline): ENHRY, SYGVKD. V gave up 3 bases and J gave up 3 bases; unmatched junction bases: 7. The CDR3 runs 15 residues. The CDR3 DNA sequence: TGTGCCATCAGTGAATCTCCACAGGGGTACACTGAAGCTTTCTTT. Its protein product is CAISESPQGYTEAFF.

V is TRBV11-2 and J is TRBJ2-7; tentative D call: TRBD2 (6 bases). Germline V gives CDR1 SGHAT, CDR2 FQNNGV. The length of the CDR3 is 14 residues. Trimming left V 2 bases short and J 4 bases short, with 12 bases between. The CDR3 bases are TGTGCCAGCAGCTTAACCGGGGGTGGGTACGAGCAGTACTTC. It yields the protein CASSLTGGGYEQYF. Together with reference TRBV11-2 and TRBJ2-7, the CDR3 gives the full variable domain: EAGVAQSPRYKIIEKRQSVAFWCNPISGHATLYWYQQILGQGPKLLIQFQNNGVVDDSQLPKDRFSAERLKGVDSTLKIQPAKLEDSAVYLCASSLTGGGYEQYFGPGTRLTVT.

V usage is TRBV7-8 and J usage is TRBJ2-5; 12 nucleotides match TRBD1. The CDR3 consists of 17 residues. The germline V gene encodes CDR1 SGHVS and CDR2 FQNEAQ. After removal of 5 bases from V and 5 bases from J, the junction contained 12 bases not matched to a gene. The CDR3 here is CASSRIGGTGGGETQYF. The CDR3 coding sequence is TGTGCCAGCAGCAGAATAGGGGGGACAGGGGGCGGCGAGACCCAGTACTTC.

This chain links TRBV29-1 with TRBJ2-3; D is perhaps TRBD1 (6 bases). The V and J ends lost 5 bases and 4 bases respectively, with 13 bases between them. Germline CDR1 SQVTM, CDR2 ANQGSEA. CDR3 length equals 13 residues. CDR3 nucleotide sequence: TGCAGCGTTCTGGGACAATCGGCAGATACGCAGTATTTT. Amino acids: CSVLGQSADTQYF.

In its sample, this clone was seen a few times. V usage is TRBV18 and J usage is TRBJ2-6; D gene unclear. CDR1 and CDR2 (germline): KGHSH, LQKENI. The CDR3 has 15 amino acids. V dropped 3 bases and J dropped 0 bases, with 6 bases sitting between them. The CDR3 DNA follows: TGTGCCAGCTCACCTCAGGTCTCTGGGGCCAACGTCCTGACTTTC. It encodes CASSPQVSGANVLTF.

This clone has only a few counts. The chain carries TRBV28 and TRBJ1-2, with TRBD1 as a possible D gene (5 bases). Trimming shortened V by 3 bases and J by 3 bases, and 14 bases separated the two germline ends. CDR3 length equals 15 residues. Germline-derived CDR1 and CDR2 are MDHEN and SYDVKM. The CDR3 DNA follows: TGTGCCAGCAGTTTCCCAGGGCGCGACTACTATGGCTACACCTTC. It is translated as CASSFPGRDYYGYTF.